This T cell receptor (beta chain) appears in the sequencing data of a study of radiation and T cells in renal cell carcinoma. This clone was detected only a few times. Germline V gene data show CDR1 as MDHEN and CDR2 as SYDVKM. The CDR3 covers 13 residues. The V and J ends lost 3 bases and 4 bases respectively, with 9 bases between them. Treatment meaning: 15 Gy SBRT to primary tumor, nephrectomy 4 weeks later. The protocol was immunoSEQ multiplex PCR, while the TCRdb copy is restricted to in-frame clones and leaves out a portion. The repertoire holds 9,400 or so clones, about 59% seen once, with less than 20% in the top ten.

The TCR sequence derives from a man in his sixties with renal cell carcinoma. Material: tumor tissue, obtained from a patient whose treatment included radiotherapy and nephrectomy. This sequence joins TRBV28 and TRBJ1-2, with TRBD1 as a possible D gene (6 bases). DNA of the CDR3: TGTGCCAGCAGTTTGTTGGACAGCTATGGCTACACCTTC. It specifies CASSLLDSYGYTF.